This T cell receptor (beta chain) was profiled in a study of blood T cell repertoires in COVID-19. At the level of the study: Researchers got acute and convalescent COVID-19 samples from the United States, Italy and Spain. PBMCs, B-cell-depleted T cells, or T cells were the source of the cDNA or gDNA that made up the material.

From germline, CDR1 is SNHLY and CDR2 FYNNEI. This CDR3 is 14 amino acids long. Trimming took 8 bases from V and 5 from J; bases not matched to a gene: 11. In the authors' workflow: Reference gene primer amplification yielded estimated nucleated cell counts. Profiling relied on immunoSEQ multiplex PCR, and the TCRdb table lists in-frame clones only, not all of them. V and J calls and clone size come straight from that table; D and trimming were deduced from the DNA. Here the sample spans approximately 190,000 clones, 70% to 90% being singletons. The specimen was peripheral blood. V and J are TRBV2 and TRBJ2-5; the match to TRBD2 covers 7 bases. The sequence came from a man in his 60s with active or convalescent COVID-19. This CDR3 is CASLGGVQVETQYF. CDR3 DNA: TGTGCCAGCCTGGGGGGGGTTCAGGTCGAGACCCAGTACTTC.